The present entry profiles one TCR beta chain with its context. Its antigen remains undetermined. The record has no base qualities; no much larger clone is one base away. This sample also contains other DNA sequences that code for the same CDR3. This entry belongs to a study of shared clonotypes between healthy human individuals (dated by TCRdb to the early 2020s). With regard to the full study: A couple of women and a few men aged 18 to 49 years were included in the cohort. To estimate repertoire size and how much clonotype sharing occurs between individuals, the study deeply sequenced the blood TCR repertoires of five healthy adults. Each donor's leukapheresis produced roughly between roughly 0.85 and 10 billion PBMCs. For each donor, three plates each were used for CD4 naive and CD4 memory, two plates were used for CD8 naive, and one plate was used for CD8 memory. To increase sequencing depth and limit assay-specific biases, TCR repertoire library preparation and sequencing were carried out by different laboratories using diverse techniques.

The V and J ends are trimmed by 5 bases and 1 base, leaving 5 bases between them. CDR1 and CDR2, looked up from the germline V gene, are SGHTA and FQGTGA. From the cysteine up to the phenylalanine, the CDR3 has a length of 13 residues. Just the 39-base CDR3 DNA is kept, in frame starting at base 1. Using the deep immunoSEQ assay, multiplex PCR amplified TCR CDR3 regions from genomic DNA. Extracted genomic DNA from each cell subset was distributed evenly across all wells of several immunoSEQ 96-well plates, and each plate was treated as a replicate. For sorted subsets, approximately 210 ng genomic DNA, equal to about 30,000 T cell genomes, was loaded into each replicate PCR. Purified libraries were quantified with a Qubit 3.0 fluorometer, sized on a Bioanalyzer 2100, and re-quantified with the KAPA Library Quantification kit. Every immunoSEQ 96-well plate was sequenced on a separate single-read 150-cycle Illumina NextSeq 550 flow cell. The authors processed their data as follows. The immunoSEQ output contained only junctional sequences without quality scores, so filtering could not match that applied to full-length reads. Sequences were annotated with PyIR, a Python wrapper for IgBLAST v1.9, using IMGT germline references to assign V/J genes and CDR3. Reads with weak V/J assignments (E-value above 1e-6), missing CDR3, stop codons, out-of-frame junctions, or ambiguous translated residues were removed. V3J clonotypes were defined as sequences sharing the same inferred V gene, J gene, and CDR3 amino acid sequence. Percentage overlap between repertoires was calculated by dividing the number of shared unique clonotypes by the size of the smaller repertoire. Three approaches were used to assess repertoire richness: RTK rarefaction, the Chao1 estimator, and Recon v2.1 estimates of unobserved clonotypes. OLGA was used to compute generation probabilities for all TCRbeta clonotypes that the gDNA method yielded from a handful of donors. Held by TCRdb, this immuneACCESS table contains in-frame sequences only and omits some clones. Under half of the omission traces to an unresolved V gene where checked; the cause of the rest is unknown. V and J calls and clone size are copied from that table; D and trimming were computed from the DNA. The sample includes millions of clones, with 85% to 95% observed a single time. Of the sample, under 0.45% falls within the top ten clones.

Donors were healthy HIV-negative adults with no recently reported acute infections or vaccinations. Every donor was a Caucasian adult residing in Nashville, Tennessee, USA. CD4+ T cells were enriched through magnetic negative selection, after which naive cells were positively selected on CD45RA and the remaining negative fraction served as the memory subset. Blood was obtained by leukapheresis, after which PBMCs were separated by Ficoll-Histopaque density gradient centrifugation and cryopreserved in liquid nitrogen vapor phase. Purity and quantity of every magnetically sorted T cell population were checked by analytical flow cytometry. From each sorted fraction, genomic DNA was isolated and quantified by UV absorbance on a Nanodrop 2000c. Results the study describes overall, beyond this receptor: Estimated clonotype richness was generally larger for naive than for memory subsets. Clonotypes shared by all four sorted-subset donors showed higher generation probabilities than non-shared clonotypes. Sampling was restricted to blood, and TCR repertoires in tissues likely differ from the TCR repertoires found in blood. Pairwise subsampling indicated that sequencing depth was expected to affect the degree of clonotype sharing among donors. Because the study included only a small number of donors, the genetic and exposure-history diversity represented was limited. Rarefaction of sorted-subset datasets indicated incomplete sequencing despite the large sequencing depth. When four donors were compared, the shared fraction of clonotypes was 5% to 6.5% for naive CD4, roughly 3.4% for naive CD8, roughly 2.3% for memory CD4, and around 0.37% for memory CD8.

Sequenced sample: naive CD4+ T cells from PBMCs. Reading the label with the study, this specimen's cell subset or site is: CD45RA+ positively selected. The clonotype originates from a young man in good health. Some clones in this sample may be carry-over from other donors' samples. The V gene is TRBV7-3 and the J gene is TRBJ2-2; matching of 5 bases hints at TRBD1 as the D gene. The DNA sequence follows: TGTGCCAGCAGCACAGGGAACACCGGGGAGCTGTTTTTT. Translated, it gives CASSTGNTGELFF.